This T cell receptor beta chain was recorded in a study of shared clonotypes between healthy human individuals. Study as a whole: Each donor's CD4 naive and CD4 memory cells filled three plates apiece, CD8 naive two, and CD8 memory one. Regarding the study as a whole: Between a few donors, naive CD4 clonotypes were shared at a level of about 5%.

Concerning this clone itself: As yet, its antigen is unknown.

The protocol was immunoSEQ multiplex PCR, while the TCRdb copy is restricted to in-frame clones and leaves out a portion. Here the sample spans about 2.4 million clones, roughly 93% being singletons. The sample comprised naive CD4+ T cells from PBMCs. Described subset: CD45RA+ positively selected. This sequence was found in a man younger than 30 in good health. Some clones in this sample may be carry-over from other donors' samples.

The CDR3 reads CASRTLPGQGYEQYF. The CDR3 region has the DNA TGTGCCAGCAGGACCCTGCCGGGACAGGGGTACGAGCAGTACTTC. V is TRBV28 and J is TRBJ2-7; 10 nucleotides line up with TRBD1. With 6 bases clipped from V and 4 bases from J, the junction kept 9 bases outside the gene matches. The CDR3 loop spans 15 amino acids. Germline V gene lookup returns CDR1 MDHEN and CDR2 SYDVKM.